The next 29 T cell receptor beta chains were all read from a single sample in a study of T cell responses to AZD1222 COVID-19 vaccine. Assay used: immunoSEQ multiplex PCR; TCRdb lists only in-frame clones, some missing. The sample lists about 140,000 clones, around nine tenths seen once, with over 4% in the top ten. The specimen comprised peripheral blood, sampled 28 days after the second AZD1222 dose. The receptors here all came from an adult who received the AZD1222 COVID-19 vaccine.

The chain combines TRBV2 with TRBJ1-1, with D possibly being TRBD1 (5 bases). Looked up from germline, CDR1 is SNHLY and CDR2 is FYNNEI. Trimming removed 5 bases from V and 5 bases from J, with 12 bases in between. The CDR3 length is 13 residues. CDR3 nucleotides: TGTGCCAGCAGTAAATTGGGGGGTACTGAAGCTTTCTTT. Protein sequence: CASSKLGGTEAFF.

This chain's CDR3 is CATSDSNEPIGDQPQHF. In DNA form, the CDR3 reads TGTGCCACCAGTGATTCCAACGAACCGATTGGGGATCAGCCCCAGCATTTT. The V gene is TRBV24-1, the J gene TRBJ1-5; no clear D gene. V was cut by 2 bases and J by 5 bases, with 18 bases left in between. CDR1 is KGHDR, CDR2 SFDVKD, per germline. The CDR3 runs to 17 residues.

This sequence joins TRBV7-8 and TRBJ2-7; D may be TRBD2 (6 bases). The CDR3 consists of 14 residues. Germline V gene sequence: CDR1 SGHVS, CDR2 FQNEAQ. Trimming left V 5 bases short and J 5 bases short, with 16 bases between. CDR3 sequence: CASSLNTRRDEQYF. The CDR3 DNA follows: TGTGCCAGCAGCCTTAACACCCGGAGGGACGAGCAGTACTTC. The full variable domain, its missing parts supplied by reference TRBV7-8 and TRBJ2-7, is GAGVSQSPRYKVAKRGQDVALRCDPISGHVSLFWYQQALGQGPEFLTYFQNEAQLDKSGLPSDRFFAERPEGSVSTLKIQRTQQEDSAVYLCASSLNTRRDEQYFGPGTRLTVT.

This clone was picked up one time. The chain's CDR3 is CASSSLFAGDLTYNEQFF. In nucleotides, the CDR3 is TGTGCCAGCAGTTCTCTCTTTGCGGGAGACCTAACCTACAATGAGCAGTTCTTC. The chain recombines TRBV28 with TRBJ2-1; the match to TRBD2 covers 7 bases. Germline V CDR1 and CDR2: MDHEN, SYDVKM. V lost 4 bases, J lost 2 bases, and 14 bases stayed unmatched. The CDR3 extends over 18 amino acids.

The CDR3 nucleotides are TGTGCCAGTCGGTGGGGTTCACCCCTCCACTTT. Its protein product is CASRWGSPLHF. The chain uses TRBV27 and TRBJ1-6; D is uncertain. The CDR3 sequence is 11 residues long. Looked up from germline, CDR1 is MNHEY and CDR2 is SMNVEV (reference sequence). Deletions cut 9 bases from V and 9 bases from J, with 9 bases between.

The chain joins TRBV21-1 to TRBJ2-7. TRBV21-1 is assigned pseudogene status. The CDR3 has 20 amino acids. The CDR3 region is CASSKKGGPDRRIKTYEQYF. CDR3 coding DNA: TGTGCCAGCAGCAAAAAGGGGGGCCCAGACAGAAGGATTAAAACCTACGAGCAGTACTTC.

The chain links TRBV9 to TRBJ2-1; maybe TRBD2 (6 bases). The V and J ends lost 4 bases and 1 base respectively, with 15 bases between them. Germline V gene data show CDR1 as SGDLS and CDR2 as YYNGEE. This CDR3 is built from 16 residues. The CDR3 sequence is CASSYQSGTSYNEQFF. Written as DNA, the CDR3 is TGTGCCAGCAGCTACCAGTCCGGGACTTCCTACAATGAGCAGTTCTTC.

The V gene is TRBV6-4, the J gene TRBJ2-2; perhaps TRBD1 as D (6 bases). Trimming took off 4 bases at V and 1 base at J, with 7 bases between the two ends. The CDR3 runs to 14 residues. In germline, CDR1 is MRHNA, CDR2 SNTAGT. CDR3 DNA sequence: TGTGCCAGCAGTGGGGGACAGAACACCGGGGAGCTGTTTTTT. It specifies CASSGGQNTGELFF.

The rearrangement uses TRBV5-4 and TRBJ1-1, with D uncertain. The CDR3 is 13 amino acids. In germline, CDR1 is SGHNT, CDR2 YYREEE (reference sequence). Trimming shortened V by 4 bases and J by 0 bases, and 7 bases separated the two germline ends. The CDR3 is CASSEFLNTEAFF. CDR3 in DNA: TGTGCCAGCAGCGAGTTTTTGAACACTGAAGCTTTCTTT.

V and J are TRBV7-8 and TRBJ1-2; D possibly corresponds to TRBD1 (5 bases). The length of the CDR3 is 16 residues. CDR1 is SGHVS, CDR2 FQNEAQ, per germline. V lost 2 bases and J 0 bases, leaving 13 bases between the germline ends. In DNA form, the CDR3 reads TGTGCCAGCAGCTTAACCCACGGGGGAGCTAACTATGGCTACACCTTC. It codes for CASSLTHGGANYGYTF.

V usage is TRBV11-2 and J usage is TRBJ2-6; 14 positions match TRBD2. Trimming took 0 bases from V and 2 from J; bases not matched to a gene: 6. Germline CDR1 reads SGHAT; CDR2 reads FQNNGV. The CDR3 covers 20 residues. CDR3 region: CASSLEVGGLAGAGANVLTF. CDR3 sequence (DNA): TGTGCCAGCAGCTTAGAAGTTGGGGGACTAGCGGGAGCTGGGGCCAACGTCCTGACTTTC.

The chain links TRBV3-1 (or the pseudogene TRBV3-2) to TRBJ1-5, with D tentatively TRBD1 (6 bases). The CDR3 loop spans 14 amino acids. V lost 5 bases and J lost 6, with 14 bases in between. Germline V gives CDR1 LGHDT, CDR2 YNNKEL (reference sequence). The CDR3 nucleotides are TGTGCCAGCAGCTACGATACAGGGAGTCAGCCCCAGCATTTT. This translates into CASSYDTGSQPQHF.

V and J are TRBV6-2 or TRBV6-3 and TRBJ1-3; D uncertain. Trimming took off 2 bases at V and 0 bases at J, with 8 bases between the two ends. Germline V CDR1 and CDR2: MNHEY, SVGEGT. The CDR3 sequence is 15 residues long. CDR3: CASSYKAFSGNTIYF. DNA for the CDR3: TGTGCCAGCAGTTACAAGGCTTTCTCTGGAAACACCATATATTTT.

The CDR3: CASSSGGWQHEQYF. CDR3 sequence (DNA): TGTGCCAGCAGCTCGGGGGGGTGGCAGCACGAGCAGTACTTC. The V and J genes are TRBV7-2 and TRBJ2-7; 8 bases are shared with TRBD2. Trimming at V came to 4 bases and at J to 5 bases, leaving 7 bases not matched to a gene. There are 14 residues in the CDR3. CDR1 is SGHTA, CDR2 FQGNSA, per germline.

The rearrangement uses TRBV6-5 and TRBJ1-2, with 8 positions matching TRBD1. The CDR3 contains 13 residues. Germline assignment: CDR1 MNHEY and CDR2 SVGAGI. J lost 6 bases, V lost 6 bases, and 6 bases had no gene match. CDR3 region: CASRETGVHGYTF. The CDR3 DNA reads TGTGCCAGCAGGGAGACAGGGGTCCATGGCTACACCTTC.

The V and J genes are TRBV12-3 or TRBV12-4 and TRBJ2-3; TRBD2 might be the D (7 bases). CDR3 length equals 13 residues. V was shortened by 11 bases and J by 1 base, with 13 bases between the two germline ends. This CDR3 reads CAAKGGGTDTQYF. DNA for the CDR3: TGTGCCGCAAAGGGGGGGGGCACAGATACGCAGTATTTT.

The J gene is TRBJ1-1, the V gene TRBV7-3, with D perhaps matching TRBD1 (5 bases). The CDR3 is 13 amino acids. V lost 6 bases, J lost 4 bases, and 12 bases lay in between. CDR1 is SGHTA, CDR2 FQGTGA, per germline. CDR3 nucleotides: TGTGCCAGCAGTCTCGACAGTCTCACTGAAGCTTTCTTT. Encoded protein: CASSLDSLTEAFF.

The genes are TRBV4-2 and TRBJ1-5; D uncertain. There are 18 residues in the CDR3. Germline V lookup: CDR1 LGHNA, CDR2 YNFKEQ. Trimming took 0 bases from V and 6 from J, leaving 21 bases between them. The CDR3 sequence: CASSQDWRASLEGQPQHF. For the CDR3, the DNA is TGTGCCAGCAGCCAAGATTGGAGGGCCTCATTGGAGGGTCAGCCCCAGCATTTT.

This clone appeared a single time. The CDR3 is CASSLTTTDTQYF. In nucleotides, the CDR3 is TGTGCCAGCAGCTTAACAACCACAGATACGCAGTATTTT. V is TRBV7-9 and J is TRBJ2-3; D unresolved. Germline CDR1 is SEHNR and CDR2 is FQNEAQ (reference sequence). V was shortened by 2 bases and J by 2 bases, with 5 bases between the two germline ends. The CDR3 has 13 residues.

The chain combines TRBV28 with TRBJ1-2; TRBD1 matches 8 bases. Germline V CDR1 and CDR2: MDHEN, SYDVKM. With 1 base clipped from V and 7 bases from J, the junction kept 11 bases outside the gene matches. The CDR3 has 16 amino acids. The CDR3 nucleotides are TGTGCCAGCAGTTTATCCCCCTTCAGGGGGCGGTCTGGCTACACCTTC. Protein sequence: CASSLSPFRGRSGYTF.

This chain uses TRBV12-5 with TRBJ2-3, with D perhaps matching TRBD2 (6 bases). Between the trimmed V and J ends, which lost 6 bases and 0 bases, there was a span of 10 bases. The CDR3 extends over 14 amino acids. CDR1 LGHNT and CDR2 FRNRAP come from the germline V gene. CDR3 in DNA: TGTGCTAGTGGCGGGGGACCCAGCACAGATACGCAGTATTTT. Its translation: CASGGGPSTDTQYF.

The gene calls are TRBV4-3 and TRBJ1-5, with D perhaps matching TRBD1 (5 bases). Trimming shortened V by 3 bases and J by 0 bases, and 15 bases separated the two germline ends. The CDR3 loop spans 17 amino acids. The V gene's germline CDR1 is LGHNA and CDR2 YSLEER. The CDR3 DNA follows: TGCGCCAGCAGCCAGGATTGGACACCATATAGCAATCAGCCCCAGCATTTT. Its protein is CASSQDWTPYSNQPQHF.

The rearrangement uses TRBV2 and TRBJ2-6, with 10 bases identical to TRBD1. Germline-derived CDR1 and CDR2 are SNHLY and FYNNEI. The V and J ends lost 6 bases and 4 bases, in that order; junction bases with no gene match: 6. The CDR3 spans 16 residues. This chain's CDR3 is CASSATGGAGANVLTF. The CDR3 nucleotides read TGTGCCAGCAGCGCGACAGGGGGCGCCGGGGCCAACGTCCTGACTTTC.

This chain connects TRBV28 to TRBJ1-1, with a tentative D call TRBD1 (6 bases). From germline, CDR1 is MDHEN and CDR2 SYDVKM. This CDR3 region has 14 residues. Trimming removed 3 bases at V and 3 bases at J, with 11 bases between. CDR3 sequence (DNA): TGTGCCAGCAGTTTTCAGGGGCACTACACTGAAGCTTTCTTT. Protein sequence: CASSFQGHYTEAFF.

The V and J genes are TRBV30 and TRBJ1-2, with TRBD1 as a possible D gene (6 bases). The V gene lost 3 bases and the J gene lost 3 bases, with 8 bases spanning the gap. CDR1 is GTSNPN and CDR2 is SVGIG in the germline V gene (reference sequence). The CDR3 runs 12 residues. Here the CDR3 DNA reads TGTGCCTGGAGAGGGGGGGACTATGGCTACACCTTC. Encoded protein: CAWRGGDYGYTF.

This clone was seen once. V usage is TRBV28 and J usage is TRBJ2-1; unclear D gene. V lost 5 bases and J 11 bases, leaving 25 bases between the germline ends. CDR3 length equals 16 residues. Per germline, CDR1 MDHEN and CDR2 SYDVKM. CDR3 in amino acids: CASSPSADFLFRKQFF. DNA of the CDR3: TGTGCCAGCAGTCCATCGGCCGATTTTTTATTCAGGAAGCAGTTCTTC. Full variable domain (outside the CDR3, taken from reference TRBV28 and TRBJ2-1): DVKVTQSSRYLVKRTGEKVFLECVQDMDHENMFWYRQDPGLGLRLIYFSYDVKMKEKGDIPEGYSVSREKKERFSLILESASTNQTSMYLCASSPSADFLFRKQFFGPGTRLTVL.

The rearrangement uses TRBV4-3 and TRBJ2-3; TRBD1 is a possible D gene (5 bases). Trimming removed 0 bases from V and 0 bases from J, with 10 bases in between. CDR3 size: 16 residues. Germline V gene lookup returns CDR1 LGHNA and CDR2 YSLEER. For the CDR3, the DNA is TGCGCCAGCAGCCAAGAAGGACATTTTAGCACAGATACGCAGTATTTT. Its protein product is CASSQEGHFSTDTQYF.

V usage is TRBV28 and J usage is TRBJ1-2, with TRBD1 as a possible D gene (6 bases). The V end was cut by 1 base, the J end by 4 bases, with 13 bases between. The CDR3 is made up of 15 amino acids. Germline values: CDR1 MDHEN, CDR2 SYDVKM. The CDR3 here is CASSLLEATGYGYTF. Here the CDR3 DNA reads TGTGCCAGCAGTTTATTGGAGGCGACAGGCTATGGCTACACCTTC.

The chain is built from TRBV7-8 and TRBJ2-7; 7 positions match TRBD1. Germline values: CDR1 SGHVS, CDR2 FQNEAQ. J lost 6 bases, V lost 1 base, and 9 bases had no gene match. The CDR3 is made up of 15 amino acids. This CDR3 reads CASSLEGTVVREQYF. The CDR3 coding sequence is TGTGCCAGCAGCTTAGAGGGGACAGTAGTCCGCGAGCAGTACTTC.